A single sample is the source of the 20 T cell receptor beta chains below, sequenced in a study of siplizumab effects on memory and regulatory T cells (dated by TCRdb to between 2018 and 2021). Library method: the immunoSEQ multiplex PCR assay. The immuneACCESS repertoire file appears here via TCRdb, limited to in-frame rearrangements. These files lack a portion of the clones; in checked studies, under half of the deficit traces to unresolved V genes, and the cause of the others is not known. Counted in this sample were approximately 60,000 clones; roughly 78% of them appeared once. The ten largest clones capture approximately 0.4% of the sample. The sample consisted of memory CD4+ T cells sorted from blood. The cell subset or site label, read with the paper, signifies: unstimulated CD4+ memory T cells. Receptors were obtained from a human donor in good health.

A note on this clone: One junction end disagrees with the germline gene, perhaps due to a read error. The V gene is TRBV11-2, the J gene TRBJ2-7; D unresolved. Germline V gives CDR1 SGHAT, CDR2 FQNNGV. CDR3 length equals 14 residues. The CDR3 sequence: CASSLGAPPNSPIF. The CDR3 nucleotides are TGTGCCAGCAGCTTAGGGGCACCCCCCAACTCCCCAATCTTC.

This clone was seen only once. This chain connects TRBV29-1 to TRBJ1-2, with a weak D call TRBD1 (5 bases). Germline V gene lookup returns CDR1 SQVTM and CDR2 ANQGSEA. Between the trimmed V and J ends, which lost 4 bases and 7 bases, there was a span of 13 bases. The CDR3 has 12 residues. The CDR3 DNA follows: TGCAGCGTTGGATCTGGGGGTAGTGGCTACACCTTC. Protein: CSVGSGGSGYTF.

This clone appeared a single time. V usage is TRBV4-2 and J usage is TRBJ2-1; no clear D. CDR1 is LGHNA and CDR2 is YNFKEQ in the germline V gene. The CDR3 is made up of 18 amino acids. The ends were cut back, 0 bases at V and 0 bases at J, with 15 bases in the middle. CDR3 DNA sequence: TGTGCCAGCAGCCAAGAGTCGTCGGGCAAGAGCTCCTACAATGAGCAGTTCTTC. Residues: CASSQESSGKSSYNEQFF.

This rearrangement joins TRBV28 to TRBJ2-1, with unresolved D. V was trimmed by 5 bases and J by 4 bases, leaving 3 bases between them. In germline, CDR1 is MDHEN, CDR2 SYDVKM. This CDR3 comprises 11 residues. The CDR3 protein is CASSMYNEQFF. CDR3 in DNA: TGTGCCAGCAGTATGTACAATGAGCAGTTCTTC.

V and J are TRBV2 and TRBJ2-3; D is ambiguous. The V gene's germline CDR1 is SNHLY and CDR2 FYNNEI. The V end lost 5 bases, the J end lost 3 bases, and 15 bases lay between the germline ends. This CDR3 spans 15 amino acids. The CDR3 DNA reads as TGTGCCAGCAGTCCTGGACGAGGAGTAACAGATACGCAGTATTTT. It translates to CASSPGRGVTDTQYF.

The V gene is TRBV5-5, the J gene TRBJ2-3; tentative D call: TRBD2 (5 bases). V was pared by 4 bases and J by 0 bases, with 15 bases between. The CDR3 covers 16 residues. From germline, CDR1 is SGHKS and CDR2 YYEKEE (reference sequence). CDR3 coding DNA: TGTGCCAGCAGCCTCCCGAAAAGCGGCAGCACAGATACGCAGTATTTT. Translated: CASSLPKSGSTDTQYF. Full variable domain (remainder filled in from reference TRBV5-5 and TRBJ2-3): DAGVTQSPTHLIKTRGQQVTLRCSPISGHKSVSWYQQVLGQGPQFIFQYYEKEERGRGNFPDRFSARQFPNYSSELNVNALLLGDSALYLCASSLPKSGSTDTQYFGPGTRLTVL.

The V call is TRBV30, the J call TRBJ1-1, with 9 bases fitting TRBD1. V lost 2 bases, J lost 11 bases, and 12 bases stayed unmatched. Per germline, CDR1 GTSNPN and CDR2 SVGIG (reference sequence). CDR3 size: 14 residues. CDR3 coding DNA: TGTGCCTGGAGTCTCCGCGGGACAGGGAAGAGGGCTTTCTTT. It yields the protein CAWSLRGTGKRAFF.

The J gene is TRBJ1-1, the V gene TRBV7-3, with TRBD1 matching 7 bases. Per the germline V gene, CDR1 is SGHTA and CDR2 is FQGTGA. The CDR3 is 13 residues long. Trimming took 5 bases from V and 2 from J; bases not matched to a gene: 2. In nucleotides, the CDR3 is TGTGCCAGCAGCGGACAGGCTAACACTGAAGCTTTCTTT. Translation: CASSGQANTEAFF.

CDR3 nucleotide sequence: TGTGCCAGCAGCTTGTTACCAACTAATGAAAAACTGTTTTTT. It specifies CASSLLPTNEKLFF. V and J are TRBV5-6 and TRBJ1-4; D uncertain. The CDR3 runs 14 residues. Trimming left V 1 base short and J 0 bases short, with 4 bases between. Germline V gene sequence: CDR1 SGHDT, CDR2 YYEEEE.

This rearrangement joins TRBV29-1 to TRBJ1-1; 7 bases line up with TRBD1. V gave up 1 base and J gave up 5 bases; unmatched junction bases: 4. CDR1 SQVTM and CDR2 ANQGSEA come from the germline V gene. The CDR3 extends over 13 amino acids. The CDR3 spells CSVEGRGETEAFF. The DNA for the CDR3 is TGCAGCGTTGAAGGCAGGGGGGAAACTGAAGCTTTCTTT.

The chain carries TRBV19 and TRBJ2-1, with 10 bases matching TRBD1. The CDR3 has 15 residues. CDR1 LNHDA and CDR2 SQIVND come from the germline V gene (reference sequence). V was pared by 6 bases and J by 7 bases, with 9 bases of the junction left unmatched. The CDR3 here is CASRIPGQGRNEQFF. The CDR3 DNA sequence: TGTGCCAGTAGAATTCCGGGACAGGGGCGAAATGAGCAGTTCTTC.

This clone came up once. The rearrangement joins TRBV12-5 to TRBJ1-4; perhaps TRBD1 as D (5 bases). Per germline, CDR1 LGHNT and CDR2 FRNRAP. The ends were cut back, 1 base at V and 7 bases at J, with 13 bases in the middle. This CDR3 contains 15 residues. The CDR3 nucleotides read TGTGCTAGTGGTTTGGGTCAAGGGGCCAGTGAAAAACTGTTTTTT. Its protein is CASGLGQGASEKLFF.

The chain couples TRBV10-3 to TRBJ2-2, with D hard to call. Germline V CDR1 and CDR2: ENHRY, SYGVKD. The CDR3 extends over 11 amino acids. V lost 8 bases and J lost 5, with 6 bases in between. The CDR3 DNA is TGTGCCATCCAGGAAACCGGGGAGCTGTTTTTT. Its translation is CAIQETGELFF.

J is TRBJ2-7 and V is TRBV28; a possible D gene is TRBD2 (7 bases). Trimming left V 7 bases short and J 4 bases short, with 17 bases between. Germline CDR1 reads MDHEN; CDR2 reads SYDVKM. CDR3 length: 14 residues. The CDR3 reads CASTLGGGSYEQYF. CDR3 DNA: TGTGCCAGCACCCTGGGGGGGGGCTCTTACGAGCAGTACTTC.

This chain uses TRBV25-1 with TRBJ1-3, with D maybe TRBD1 (5 bases). The CDR3 consists of 13 residues. V lost 3 bases and J 5 bases, leaving 8 bases between the germline ends. Germline CDR1 reads MGHDK; CDR2 reads SYGVNS. The DNA for the CDR3 is TGTGCCAGCAGTGAGGGGGGACGAAACACCATATATTTT. Amino acid sequence: CASSEGGRNTIYF.

The chain combines TRBV18 with TRBJ2-5; TRBD1 matches 7 bases. The CDR3 contains 18 residues. After removal of 0 bases from V and 8 bases from J, the junction contained 18 bases not matched to a gene. The germline V gene encodes CDR1 KGHSH and CDR2 LQKENI. Here the CDR3 reads CASSPPLARGKRQGTQYF. As DNA, the CDR3 is TGTGCCAGCTCACCACCCCTAGCCAGGGGTAAGAGACAGGGCACCCAGTACTTC.

The chain uses TRBV6-6 and TRBJ1-3; a possible D gene is TRBD1 (5 bases). Trimming shortened V by 2 bases and J by 7 bases, and 9 bases separated the two germline ends. The CDR3 has 13 residues. Germline values: CDR1 MNHNY, CDR2 SVGAGI (reference sequence). The CDR3 spells CASSYGGGNTIYF. The CDR3 DNA reads TGTGCCAGCAGTTACGGGGGGGGTAACACCATATATTTT.

CDR3: CASSPARNSETQYF. The CDR3 DNA sequence: TGTGCCAGCAGCCCAGCGCGCAATTCAGAGACCCAGTACTTC. This chain links TRBV7-3 with TRBJ2-5; D is ambiguous. The CDR3 covers 14 residues. V shed 5 bases and J shed 4 bases, with 14 bases lying between them. Germline V gene sequence: CDR1 SGHTA, CDR2 FQGTGA.

This clone was seen once. The chain uses TRBV19 and TRBJ1-3; D remains unclear. Germline V gene data show CDR1 as LNHDA and CDR2 as SQIVND (reference sequence). Trimming took 5 bases from V and 1 from J, leaving 15 bases between them. The CDR3 runs 16 residues. CDR3 nucleotide sequence: TGTGCCAGTAGTGAAACAGTCGCAAGATCTGGAAACACCATATATTTT. This encodes CASSETVARSGNTIYF.

The V and J genes are TRBV28 and TRBJ1-6, with TRBD1 matching 9 bases. Germline CDR1 reads MDHEN; CDR2 reads SYDVKM. CDR3 size: 14 residues. The J segment lost 8 bases and the V segment lost 7 bases, leaving 6 bases of the junction unmatched. CDR3 residues: CASIIGQGHSPLHF. The CDR3 DNA follows: TGTGCCAGCATCATAGGACAGGGGCATTCACCCCTCCACTTT.